Below, 28 T cell receptor beta chains from the same sample are listed, as sequenced in a study of blood T cell repertoires in COVID-19. Method: immunoSEQ multiplex PCR; TCRdb's copy keeps in-frame clones and lacks some. The repertoire has 290,000 or so clones, around 85% of them found once; the top ten carry 5.1%. Sequencing input: peripheral blood. Receptors originate from a man in his fifties with active or convalescent COVID-19.

The V gene is TRBV6-4, the J gene TRBJ2-1; 9 positions match TRBD1. The CDR3 is made up of 13 amino acids. V trimming: 4 bases; J trimming: 6 bases; junction bases outside the gene matches: 1. Germline V lookup: CDR1 MRHNA, CDR2 SNTAGT. CDR3 loop: CASSVTGGNEQFF. CDR3 nucleotide sequence: TGTGCCAGCAGTGTGACAGGGGGCAATGAGCAGTTCTTC.

This rearrangement joins TRBV10-3 to TRBJ2-7; 7 nucleotides align to TRBD2. V gave up 7 bases and J gave up 1 base; unmatched junction bases: 13. The CDR3 spans 16 residues. The V gene's germline CDR1 is ENHRY and CDR2 SYGVKD. The CDR3 coding sequence is TGTGCCATCACCGGGCGGACAAGGGAGGGATCCTACGAGCAGTACTTC. Encoded protein: CAITGRTREGSYEQYF.

This chain uses TRBV2 with TRBJ2-7; 8 nucleotides align to TRBD2. CDR3 length: 16 amino acids. Unmatched junction bases numbered 12, after V lost 6 bases and J lost 2 bases. Germline assignment: CDR1 SNHLY and CDR2 FYNNEI. The DNA of the CDR3 is TGTGCCAGCAGCCTCCAGGGGCGGGAGGAAACCTACGAGCAGTACTTC. Translating gives CASSLQGREETYEQYF.

This chain joins TRBV7-2 and TRBJ2-3, with 7 bases aligning to TRBD2. The germline gives CDR1 SGHTA, CDR2 FQGNSA. The CDR3 is 15 amino acids. The trim removed 1 base at V and 6 bases at J, leaving 7 bases unmatched. This chain's CDR3 is CASSLESGGGDTQYF. CDR3 coding DNA: TGTGCCAGCAGCTTAGAGTCTGGGGGGGGTGATACGCAGTATTTT.

The chain carries TRBV2 and TRBJ2-1; TRBD1 agrees at 7 bases. CDR1 and CDR2 (germline): SNHLY, FYNNEI. This CDR3 is built from 15 residues. The V and J ends lost 5 bases and 0 bases, in that order; junction bases with no gene match: 4. The CDR3 spells CASSRQGSSYNEQFF. CDR3 DNA sequence: TGTGCCAGCAGTAGACAGGGTAGCTCCTACAATGAGCAGTTCTTC. Based on the CDR3 plus reference TRBV2 and TRBJ2-1, the full variable domain is EPEVTQTPSHQVTQMGQEVILRCVPISNHLYFYWYRQILGQKVEFLVSFYNNEISEKSEIFDDQFSVERPDGSNFTLKIRSTKLEDSAMYFCASSRQGSSYNEQFFGPGTRLTVL.

V gene TRBV2 combines with J gene TRBJ1-1; D may be TRBD1 (5 bases). The germline gives CDR1 SNHLY, CDR2 FYNNEI. V was trimmed by 5 bases and J by 12 bases, leaving 13 bases between them. The CDR3 has 11 residues. CDR3 coding DNA: TGTGCCAGCAGTCGGGAGGGGCTGCCTTTCTTT. It is translated as CASSREGLPFF.

The chain is built from TRBV5-4 and TRBJ2-1; TRBD2 agrees at 8 bases. Germline V gene sequence: CDR1 SGHNT, CDR2 YYREEE (reference sequence). After removal of 4 bases from V and 6 bases from J, the junction contained 3 bases not matched to a gene. The CDR3 is made up of 13 amino acids. The CDR3 loop reads CASSPGGGNEQFF. CDR3 nucleotide sequence: TGTGCCAGCAGCCCGGGGGGGGGCAATGAGCAGTTCTTC.

V and J are TRBV24-1 and TRBJ2-1; 7 bases fit TRBD2. The CDR3 sequence is 13 residues long. V trimming: 4 bases; J trimming: 8 bases; junction bases outside the gene matches: 4. Germline V gene lookup returns CDR1 KGHDR and CDR2 SFDVKD. The CDR3 sequence is CATSEGGLDEQFF. The CDR3 DNA follows: TGTGCCACCAGTGAGGGAGGGCTGGATGAGCAGTTCTTC.

A single count supports this clone. The chain combines TRBV21-1 with TRBJ1-2; the table's D gene call, TRBD1, was not cross checked with the DNA. TRBV21-1 is shown as a pseudogene. The CDR3 consists of 15 residues. CDR3 sequence reads: CASSSRDSLGYGYTF. CDR3 sequence (DNA): TGTGCCAGCAGCTCCCGAGACAGCCTCGGCTATGGCTACACCTTC.

The gene calls are TRBV28 and TRBJ2-7; TRBD2 matches 12 bases. Germline V gene sequence: CDR1 MDHEN, CDR2 SYDVKM. The V gene end was trimmed by 3 bases and the J gene end by 3 bases; junction bases not matched to a gene: 3. The CDR3 is 15 residues long. The CDR3 loop is CASSFLAGGYYEQYF. CDR3 DNA: TGTGCCAGCAGTTTCCTAGCGGGAGGGTACTACGAGCAGTACTTC.

A note on this clone: The sample contains more than one DNA sequence encoding this CDR3. V usage is TRBV29-1 and J usage is TRBJ2-4, with D maybe TRBD1 (5 bases). V gave up 5 bases and J gave up 4 bases, with 9 bases separating them. The CDR3 covers 12 residues. Germline V gene lookup returns CDR1 SQVTM and CDR2 ANQGSEA. Here the CDR3 DNA reads TGCAGCGTTAGAACAGGAAAAAACATTCAGTACTTC. This sequence encodes CSVRTGKNIQYF.

This rearrangement joins TRBV9 to TRBJ1-3; 9 bases agree with TRBD1. The CDR3 contains 15 residues. The J segment lost 4 bases and the V segment lost 4 bases, leaving 6 bases of the junction unmatched. Germline CDR1 SGDLS, CDR2 YYNGEE. CDR3 residues: CASSPQGAPGNTIYF. The CDR3, as DNA: TGTGCCAGCAGCCCACAGGGGGCGCCAGGAAACACCATATATTTT.

The chain joins TRBV2 to TRBJ1-5, with 12 nucleotides matching TRBD1. CDR3 length: 13 amino acids. Germline V gene data show CDR1 as SNHLY and CDR2 as FYNNEI. V was pared by 8 bases and J by 6 bases, with 2 bases of the junction left unmatched. CDR3 protein: CASGTGGLQPQHF. DNA for the CDR3: TGTGCCAGCGGGACAGGGGGCCTTCAGCCCCAGCATTTT.

The chain carries TRBV3-1 (or the pseudogene TRBV3-2) and TRBJ2-7; the match to TRBD2 covers 9 bases. The V gene's germline CDR1 is LGHDT and CDR2 YNNKEL (reference sequence). V was clipped by 0 bases and J by 6 bases; unmatched bases: 3. This CDR3 is 14 amino acids long. The CDR3 DNA follows: TGTGCCAGCAGCCAAGAAGGTAGCGGGAGCGAGCAGTACTTC. This sequence encodes CASSQEGSGSEQYF.

This chain uses TRBV12-5 with TRBJ1-1; D is uncertain. Trimming shortened V by 0 bases and J by 3 bases, and 8 bases separated the two germline ends. Germline CDR1 and CDR2: LGHNT and FRNRAP. The CDR3 is 14 residues long. CDR3 sequence: CASGLVPGDTEAFF. The CDR3 region has the DNA TGTGCTAGTGGTTTGGTACCCGGGGACACTGAAGCTTTCTTT.

The chain carries TRBV11-2 and TRBJ1-1; D not resolved. V was trimmed by 0 bases and J by 0 bases, leaving 8 bases between them. Germline assignment: CDR1 SGHAT and CDR2 FQNNGV. The CDR3 contains 15 residues. The CDR3 reads CASSLDPGMNTEAFF. DNA of the CDR3: TGTGCCAGCAGCTTAGATCCGGGGATGAACACTGAAGCTTTCTTT.

V and J are TRBV11-2 and TRBJ1-4, with D hard to call. V was trimmed by 2 bases and J by 3 bases, leaving 10 bases between them. The germline V gene has CDR1 SGHAT and CDR2 FQNNGV. The length of the CDR3 is 15 residues. The CDR3 reads CASSLSVASNEKLFF. The CDR3 DNA sequence: TGTGCCAGCAGCTTATCGGTAGCGTCTAATGAAAAACTGTTTTTT.

The rearrangement links TRBV5-1 to TRBJ1-1; D uncertain. Trimming left V 1 base short and J 0 bases short, with 10 bases between. The CDR3 consists of 15 residues. Germline CDR1 is SGHRS and CDR2 is YFSETQ. The CDR3 spells CASSLYAEMNTEAFF. The CDR3 DNA reads as TGCGCCAGCAGCTTGTATGCGGAAATGAACACTGAAGCTTTCTTT.

The chain has TRBV20-1 and TRBJ2-1, with D unclear. The CDR3 extends over 14 amino acids. In germline, CDR1 is DFQATT, CDR2 SNEGSKA (reference sequence). V was cut by 3 bases and J by 0 bases, with 9 bases left in between. For the CDR3, the DNA is TGCAGTGCTAGTCCCCTAGTCTCCTACAATGAGCAGTTCTTC. This encodes CSASPLVSYNEQFF.

The chain links TRBV11-2 to TRBJ2-1; D is possibly TRBD2 (6 bases). V was pared by 1 base and J by 8 bases, with 9 bases between. The CDR3 extends over 13 amino acids. Germline V gives CDR1 SGHAT, CDR2 FQNNGV. CDR3 DNA: TGTGCCAGCAGCTTAGGCCGGGAGCATGAGCAGTTCTTC. It codes for CASSLGREHEQFF.

This chain links TRBV9 with TRBJ2-3; the D gene is possibly TRBD2 (5 bases). CDR1 is SGDLS and CDR2 is YYNGEE in the germline V gene. The V gene lost 0 bases and the J gene lost 0 bases, with 11 bases spanning the gap. This CDR3 is built from 16 residues. The CDR3 region is CASSVETGFSTDTQYF. CDR3 nucleotide sequence: TGTGCCAGCAGCGTAGAGACGGGGTTTAGCACAGATACGCAGTATTTT. The whole variable domain, remainder taken from reference TRBV9 and TRBJ2-3, is DSGVTQTPKHLITATGQRVTLRCSPRSGDLSVYWYQQSLDQGLQFLIQYYNGEERAKGNILERFSAQQFPDLHSELNLSSLELGDSALYFCASSVETGFSTDTQYFGPGTRLTVL.

The rearrangement links TRBV10-2 to TRBJ2-1; 11 nucleotides line up with TRBD2. V was pared by 8 bases and J by 9 bases, with 6 bases of the junction left unmatched. CDR3 length equals 13 residues. Germline CDR1 and CDR2: WSHSY and SAAADI. CDR3 region: CASRLAGRGEQFF. The CDR3 coding sequence is TGCGCCAGCCGACTAGCGGGGAGGGGTGAGCAGTTCTTC.

This chain links TRBV30 with TRBJ1-4; TRBD1 is a possible D gene (5 bases). This CDR3 contains 13 residues. Trimming shortened V by 3 bases and J by 10 bases, and 15 bases separated the two germline ends. Germline V gene lookup returns CDR1 GTSNPN and CDR2 SVGIG (reference sequence). Here the CDR3 reads CAWSEQVSTKLFF. The CDR3 nucleotides are TGTGCCTGGAGCGAACAGGTATCCACAAAACTGTTTTTT.

This clone was found once. The chain couples TRBV19 to TRBJ2-6; D not resolved. The CDR3 has 13 residues. Germline CDR1 is LNHDA and CDR2 is SQIVND (reference sequence). Trimming pared 5 bases from V and 6 bases from J, leaving 8 bases between. The CDR3 DNA reads as TGTGCCAGTAGTCTTCCCCCGGCCAACGTCCTGACTTTC. Translating gives CASSLPPANVLTF.

The chain recombines TRBV25-1 with TRBJ1-5; unclear D gene. The germline CDR1 and CDR2 sequences are MGHDK and SYGVNS. The CDR3 spans 14 residues. Trimming removed 2 bases from V and 5 bases from J, with 10 bases in between. In DNA form, the CDR3 reads TGTGCCAGCAGTGAAGGGAGGTTTGATCAGCCCCAGCATTTT. The encoded protein is CASSEGRFDQPQHF.

This chain uses TRBV18 with TRBJ2-1, with D unresolved. This CDR3 region has 13 residues. Germline lookup yields CDR1 KGHSH and CDR2 LQKENI. V was shortened by 3 bases and J by 9 bases, with 12 bases between the two germline ends. CDR3 protein: CASSPKHNAEQFF. The CDR3 DNA follows: TGTGCCAGCTCACCCAAACATAACGCTGAGCAGTTCTTC.

The gene calls are TRBV27 and TRBJ1-2, with TRBD1 matching 7 bases. The CDR3 consists of 14 residues. The germline CDR1 and CDR2 sequences are MNHEY and SMNVEV (reference sequence). The junction had 2 bases not matched to a gene; V was cut back by 0 bases and J by 4 bases. CDR3 DNA: TGTGCCAGCAGTTTATCGGACAGGAGCTATGGCTACACCTTC. It encodes CASSLSDRSYGYTF.

The chain recombines TRBV10-3 with TRBJ2-5; TRBD1 agrees at 7 bases. The CDR3 is 13 residues long. V shed 8 bases, J shed 3 bases, and the junction held 6 bases outside the gene matches. Germline CDR1 reads ENHRY; CDR2 reads SYGVKD. The CDR3: CAIGRTGEETQYF. CDR3 DNA sequence: TGTGCCATCGGACGTACAGGGGAAGAGACCCAGTACTTC.